This T cell receptor (beta chain) was captured by sequencing in a study of graft-versus-host responses after intestinal transplantation. The CDR3 is made up of 17 amino acids. V was clipped by 4 bases and J by 2 bases, with 20 bases between them. CDR1 and CDR2 from the germline V gene are SGHTA and FQGTGA. The protocol was immunoSEQ multiplex PCR, while the TCRdb copy is restricted to in-frame clones and leaves out a portion. The sample consists of about 98,000 clones, approximately 85% of them appearing once. This chain connects TRBV7-3 to TRBJ1-1; no firm D call. This TCR was recovered from a human patient who received an intestinal transplant, so some T cells may come from the graft donor. The source was PBMCs, collected 255 days after intestinal transplant. The DNA for the CDR3 is TGTGCCAGCAGCTCCCAGAAAAAGACCCAAAATAACACTGAAGCTTTCTTT. Translation gives CASSSQKKTQNNTEAFF. The variable domain in full, completed from reference TRBV7-3 and TRBJ1-1, reads GAGVSQTPSNKVTEKGKYVELRCDPISGHTALYWYRQSLGQGPEFLIYFQGTGAADDSGLPNDRFFAVRPEGSVSTLKIQRTERGDSAVYLCASSSQKKTQNNTEAFFGQGTRLTVV.